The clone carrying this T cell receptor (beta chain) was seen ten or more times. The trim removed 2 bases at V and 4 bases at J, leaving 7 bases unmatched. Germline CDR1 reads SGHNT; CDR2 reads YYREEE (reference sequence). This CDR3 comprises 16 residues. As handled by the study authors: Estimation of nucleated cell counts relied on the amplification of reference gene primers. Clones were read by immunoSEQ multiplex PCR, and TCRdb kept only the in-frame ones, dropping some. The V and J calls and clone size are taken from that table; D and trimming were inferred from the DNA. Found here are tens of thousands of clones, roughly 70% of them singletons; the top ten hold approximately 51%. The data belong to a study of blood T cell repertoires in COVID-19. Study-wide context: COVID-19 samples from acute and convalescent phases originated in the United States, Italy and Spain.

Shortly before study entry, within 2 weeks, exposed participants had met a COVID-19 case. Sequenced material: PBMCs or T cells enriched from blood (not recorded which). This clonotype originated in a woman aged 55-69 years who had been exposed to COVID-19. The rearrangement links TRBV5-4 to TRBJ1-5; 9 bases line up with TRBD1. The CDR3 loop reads CASSFNRGQDNQPQHF. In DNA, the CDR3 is TGTGCCAGCAGCTTTAACAGGGGGCAAGATAATCAGCCCCAGCATTTT. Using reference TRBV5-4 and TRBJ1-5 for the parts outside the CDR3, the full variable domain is ETGVTQSPTHLIKTRGQQVTLRCSSQSGHNTVSWYQQALGQGPQFIFQYYREEENGRGNFPPRFSGLQFPNYSSELNVNALELDDSALYLCASSFNRGQDNQPQHFGDGTRLSIL.